Below are 15 T cell receptor beta chains sequenced from a single sample in a study of blood T cells in healthy people across ages. For the second PCR, which ran for 7 to 11 cycles, a sample-barcoded 5' primer and a J-beta primer mix were used. TCRdb re-called the 5' RACE reads through MiXCR, storing one row per CDR3 protein. Seen here are about 1,400,000 distinct CDR3 sequences, roughly 60% observed once, and the top ten hold under 8.5%. Sequencing was done on a sample of blood. The receptors originated from a young man in good health.

This clonotype was picked up a small number of times. The genes are TRBV10-3 and TRBJ1-4; D is perhaps TRBD1 (6 bases). Germline assignment: CDR1 ENHRY and CDR2 SYGVKD. The CDR3 is 14 amino acids. Between the trimmed V and J ends, which lost 3 bases and 8 bases, there was a span of 13 bases. The DNA for the CDR3 is TGTGCCATCAGTGATGGGGGGGCACGAGAAAAACTGTTTTTT. Protein product: CAISDGGAREKLFF.

The chain combines TRBV5-1 with TRBJ2-7; TRBD2 is a possible D gene (5 bases). The CDR3 is made up of 14 amino acids. Trimming stripped 6 bases from V and 1 base from J, with 14 bases between. Germline CDR1 SGHRS, CDR2 YFSETQ. As DNA, the CDR3 is TGCGCCAGCATGTCGGTTGGCGGGTCCTACGAGCAGTACTTC. Amino acids: CASMSVGGSYEQYF.

The chain has TRBV24-1 and TRBJ2-4; 8 bases match TRBD1. The J call may be faulty, since TRBJ2-7 better matches the DNA end. Germline loops: CDR1 KGHDR, CDR2 SFDVKD. This CDR3 is built from 14 residues. The CDR3 loop is CATSLGGQGYEQYF. Here the CDR3 DNA reads TGTGCCACCAGTCTCGGAGGACAGGGCTACGAGCAGTACTTC.

Remarks on this clonotype: The junction does not match germline at one end; this may be a read error. The chain links TRBV14 to TRBJ1-6; D may be TRBD1 (6 bases). Germline CDR1 is SGHDN and CDR2 is FVKESK. CDR3 length equals 13 residues. The CDR3 bases are TGTGCCGGCAGCCCAACTCAGGGGATGGCCCTCCACTTT. It translates to CAGSPTQGMALHF.

In its sample, this clonotype was seen once. Its ends do not fully match the called genes, so a read error is possible. The chain joins TRBV20-1 to TRBJ2-1; 9 bases agree with TRBD2. The germline V gene encodes CDR1 DFQATT and CDR2 SNEGSKA (reference sequence). The CDR3 is made up of 15 amino acids. The CDR3 region is CSAREGLAGSNEQFF. The CDR3 region has the DNA TGCAGTGCCAGAGAGGGGCTAGCGGGGAGCAATGAGCAGTTCTTC.

This sequence joins TRBV5-1 and TRBJ2-1; perhaps TRBD2 as D (5 bases). Trimming took off 4 bases at V and 0 bases at J, with 14 bases between the two ends. CDR3 length equals 16 residues. Germline-derived CDR1 and CDR2 are SGHRS and YFSETQ. The CDR3 sequence is CASSPKVGSSYNEQFF. The CDR3 nucleotides are TGCGCCAGCAGCCCTAAGGTGGGGAGCTCCTACAATGAGCAGTTCTTC.

For this clonotype: At one end, the junction sequence differs from germline, possibly due to a read error. The chain uses TRBV4-1 and TRBJ2-5; D possibly uses TRBD1 or TRBD2 (5 bases each). Judging by the DNA end, TRBJ2-7 fits better; the J call may be wrong. Germline-derived CDR1 and CDR2 are MGHRA and YSYEKL. CDR3 length: 18 amino acids. In DNA form, the CDR3 reads TGCGCCTGCAGCCAAGATCCGATTGGGTCAGGGAGAGGCTACGAGCAGTACTTC. This codes for CACSQDPIGSGRGYEQYF.

In this sample, this clonotype turned up a few times. This chain joins TRBV9 and TRBJ2-7, with TRBD2 matching over 8 bases. The CDR3 is 15 residues long. The germline gives CDR1 SGDLS, CDR2 YYNGEE. V dropped 0 bases and J dropped 2; count of bases not matched to a gene: 4. CDR3 residues: CASSVGGTSAYEQYF. The CDR3 DNA sequence: TGTGCCAGCAGCGTAGGTGGGACTAGTGCCTACGAGCAGTACTTC.

V is TRBV6-5 and J is TRBJ2-4; 7 bases agree with TRBD1. The J call may be faulty, since TRBJ2-7 better matches the DNA end. Germline values: CDR1 MNHEY, CDR2 SVGAGI. The CDR3 is made up of 14 amino acids. The CDR3 protein is CASSYSLTGAEQYF. As DNA, the CDR3 is TGTGCCAGCAGTTACTCCCTTACAGGGGCCGAGCAGTACTTC.

The count of this clonotype is one. The chain recombines TRBV11-2 with TRBJ1-1; D remains ambiguous. Germline lookup yields CDR1 SGHAT and CDR2 FQNNGV. This CDR3 spans 14 amino acids. V lost 1 base, J lost 7 bases, and 13 bases lay in between. The CDR3 bases are TGTGCCAGCAGCTTAGCGGTTGGGCGGATTGAAGCTTTCTTT. It translates to CASSLAVGRIEAFF. Filled out from reference TRBV11-2 and TRBJ1-1, the complete variable domain reads EAGVAQSPRYKIIEKRQSVAFWCNPISGHATLYWYQQILGQGPKLLIQFQNNGVVDDSQLPKDRFSAERLKGVDSTLKIQPAKLEDSAVYLCASSLAVGRIEAFFGQGTRLTVV.

The chain couples TRBV18 to TRBJ2-5; 11 bases line up with TRBD1. The length of the CDR3 is 16 residues. Germline lookup yields CDR1 KGHSH and CDR2 LQKENI. V shed 3 bases, J shed 6 bases, and the junction held 9 bases outside the gene matches. The CDR3 DNA sequence: TGTGCCAGCTCACCTTCCCTAGGACAGGGGGCGAAGACCCAGTACTTC. Translation: CASSPSLGQGAKTQYF.

CDR3 amino acids: CASSSLAGSSEQYF. The CDR3 DNA sequence: TGTGCCAGCAGTTCACTAGCGGGAAGTAGCGAGCAGTACTTC. The rearrangement uses TRBV12-3 or TRBV12-4 and TRBJ2-7; 10 bases map to TRBD2. The trim removed 4 bases at V and 6 bases at J, leaving 6 bases unmatched. The CDR3 loop spans 14 amino acids.

In nucleotides, the CDR3 is TGTGCCAGCCGATCCCCCGATACGCAGTATTTT. Its protein product is CASRSPDTQYF. V gene TRBV7-2 combines with J gene TRBJ2-3; D gene unclear. V shed 8 bases and J shed 6 bases, with 9 bases lying between them. CDR1 and CDR2 from the germline V gene are SGHTA and FQGNSA. The CDR3 is 11 residues long.

The chain couples TRBV10-3 to TRBJ2-7; weak D call: TRBD1 (5 bases). With 0 bases removed from V and 3 bases from J, the gap between germline ends came to 18 bases. The germline CDR1 and CDR2 sequences are ENHRY and SYGVKD. The CDR3 is 17 amino acids. CDR3 loop: CAISESVYRSFSYEQYF. DNA for the CDR3: TGTGCCATCAGTGAGTCGGTGTACAGGAGCTTTAGCTACGAGCAGTACTTC.

J is TRBJ2-1 and V is TRBV7-2, with D maybe TRBD2 (6 bases). V gave up 5 bases and J gave up 8 bases, with 28 bases separating them. This CDR3 region has 18 residues. Germline V gene sequence: CDR1 SGHTA, CDR2 FQGNSA. The CDR3, as DNA: TGTGCCAGCAGCCGCCCCACTAGCCCCGGGGCGGGTTTCGATGAGCAGTTCTTC. It encodes CASSRPTSPGAGFDEQFF.